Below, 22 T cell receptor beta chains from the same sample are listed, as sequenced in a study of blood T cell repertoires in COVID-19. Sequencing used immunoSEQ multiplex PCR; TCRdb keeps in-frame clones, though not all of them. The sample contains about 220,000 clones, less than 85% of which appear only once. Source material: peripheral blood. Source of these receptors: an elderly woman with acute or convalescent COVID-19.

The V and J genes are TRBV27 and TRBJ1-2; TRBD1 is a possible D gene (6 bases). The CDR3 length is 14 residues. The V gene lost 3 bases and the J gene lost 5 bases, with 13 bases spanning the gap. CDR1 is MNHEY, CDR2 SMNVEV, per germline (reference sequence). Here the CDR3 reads CASSFSSTGYGYTF. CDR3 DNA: TGTGCCAGCAGTTTCTCTTCTACAGGGTATGGCTACACCTTC.

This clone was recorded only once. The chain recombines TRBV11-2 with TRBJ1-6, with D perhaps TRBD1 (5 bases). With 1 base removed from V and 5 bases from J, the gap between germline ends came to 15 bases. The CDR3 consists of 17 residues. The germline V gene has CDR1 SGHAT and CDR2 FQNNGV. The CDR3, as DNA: TGTGCCAGCAGCTTAGGCCCTGGGGGGATTCATAATTCACCCCTCCACTTT. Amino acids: CASSLGPGGIHNSPLHF. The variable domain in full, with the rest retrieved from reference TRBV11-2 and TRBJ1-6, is EAGVAQSPRYKIIEKRQSVAFWCNPISGHATLYWYQQILGQGPKLLIQFQNNGVVDDSQLPKDRFSAERLKGVDSTLKIQPAKLEDSAVYLCASSLGPGGIHNSPLHFGNGTRLTVT.

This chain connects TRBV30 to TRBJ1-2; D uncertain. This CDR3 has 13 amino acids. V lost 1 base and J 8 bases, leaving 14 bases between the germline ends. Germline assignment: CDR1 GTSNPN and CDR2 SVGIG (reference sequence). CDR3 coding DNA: TGTGCCTGGAGTGCAATACGAGGGTCGGGCTACACCTTC. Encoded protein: CAWSAIRGSGYTF.

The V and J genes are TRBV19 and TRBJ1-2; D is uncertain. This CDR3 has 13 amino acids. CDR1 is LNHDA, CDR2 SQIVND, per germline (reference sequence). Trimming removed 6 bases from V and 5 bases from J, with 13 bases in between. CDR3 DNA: TGTGCCAGTAGCCCCGGGATGACTTATGGCTACACCTTC. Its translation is CASSPGMTYGYTF. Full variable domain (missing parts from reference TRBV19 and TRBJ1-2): DGGITQSPKYLFRKEGQNVTLSCEQNLNHDAMYWYRQDPGQGLRLIYYSQIVNDFQKGDIAEGYSVSREKKESFPLTVTSAQKNPTAFYLCASSPGMTYGYTFGSGTRLTVV.

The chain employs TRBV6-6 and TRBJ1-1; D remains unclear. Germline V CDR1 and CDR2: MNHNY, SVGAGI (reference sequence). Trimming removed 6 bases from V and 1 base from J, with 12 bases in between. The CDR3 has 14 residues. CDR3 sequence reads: CASSPTRGNTEAFF. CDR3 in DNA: TGTGCCAGCAGCCCTACACGGGGGAACACTGAAGCTTTCTTT.

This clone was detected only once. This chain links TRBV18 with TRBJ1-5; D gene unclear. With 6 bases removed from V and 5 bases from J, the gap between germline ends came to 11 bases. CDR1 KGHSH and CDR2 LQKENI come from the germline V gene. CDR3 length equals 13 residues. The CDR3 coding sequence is TGTGCCAGCTCCGCGGGGAGGGATCAGCCCCAGCATTTT. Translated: CASSAGRDQPQHF.

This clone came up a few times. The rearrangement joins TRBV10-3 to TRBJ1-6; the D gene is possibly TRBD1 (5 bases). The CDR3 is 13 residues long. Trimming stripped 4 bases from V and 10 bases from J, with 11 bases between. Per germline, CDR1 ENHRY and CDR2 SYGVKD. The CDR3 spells CAISGGGESPLHF. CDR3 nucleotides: TGTGCCATCAGTGGGGGAGGGGAATCACCCCTCCACTTT.

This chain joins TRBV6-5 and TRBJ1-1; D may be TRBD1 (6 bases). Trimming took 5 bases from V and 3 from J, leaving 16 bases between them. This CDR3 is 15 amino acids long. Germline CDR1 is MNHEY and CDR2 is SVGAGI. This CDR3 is CASSPLRGGDTEAFF. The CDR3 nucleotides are TGTGCCAGCAGTCCCCTCAGGGGAGGGGACACTGAAGCTTTCTTT.

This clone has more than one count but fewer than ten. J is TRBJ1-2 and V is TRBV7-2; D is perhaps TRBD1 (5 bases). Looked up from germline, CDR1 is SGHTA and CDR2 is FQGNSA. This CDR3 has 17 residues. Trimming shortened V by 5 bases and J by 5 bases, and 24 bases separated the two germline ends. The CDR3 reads CASSPEARDWPTYGYTF. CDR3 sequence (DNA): TGTGCCAGCAGCCCTGAGGCTCGGGACTGGCCAACTTATGGCTACACCTTC.

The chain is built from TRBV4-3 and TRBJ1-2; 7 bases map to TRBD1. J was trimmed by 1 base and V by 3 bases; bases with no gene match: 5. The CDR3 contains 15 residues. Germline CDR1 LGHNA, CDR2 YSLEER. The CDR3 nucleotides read TGCGCCAGCAGCCAGTCCTACAGGGGTAACTATGGCTACACCTTC. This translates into CASSQSYRGNYGYTF.

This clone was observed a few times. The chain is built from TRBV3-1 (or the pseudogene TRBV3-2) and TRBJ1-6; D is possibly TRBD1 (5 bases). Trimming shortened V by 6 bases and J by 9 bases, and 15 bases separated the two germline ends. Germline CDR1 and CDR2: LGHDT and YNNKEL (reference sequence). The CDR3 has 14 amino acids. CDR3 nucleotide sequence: TGTGCCAGCAGGATCGGGACTCCGGGTTCACCCCTCCACTTT. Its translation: CASRIGTPGSPLHF.

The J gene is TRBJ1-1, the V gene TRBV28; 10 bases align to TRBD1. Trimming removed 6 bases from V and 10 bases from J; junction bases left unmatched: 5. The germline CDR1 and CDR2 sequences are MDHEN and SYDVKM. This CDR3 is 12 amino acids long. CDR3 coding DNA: TGTGCCAGCAGCCAAAGGACAGGGGGAGCTTTCTTT. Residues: CASSQRTGGAFF.

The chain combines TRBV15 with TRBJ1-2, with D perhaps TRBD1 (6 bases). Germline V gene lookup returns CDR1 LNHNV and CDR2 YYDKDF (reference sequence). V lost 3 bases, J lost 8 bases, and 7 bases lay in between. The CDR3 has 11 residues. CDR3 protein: CATSSRGGYTF. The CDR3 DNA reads TGTGCCACCAGCAGCAGGGGCGGCTACACCTTC.

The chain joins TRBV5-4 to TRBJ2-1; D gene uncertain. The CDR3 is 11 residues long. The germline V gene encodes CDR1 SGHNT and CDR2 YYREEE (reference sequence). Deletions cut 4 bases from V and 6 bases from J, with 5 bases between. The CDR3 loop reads CASSLSNEQFF. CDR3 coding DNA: TGTGCCAGCAGCCTAAGCAATGAGCAGTTCTTC.

The CDR3 region is CASSRRGRATDTQYF. The CDR3 DNA sequence: TGTGCCAGCAGCAGGCGGGGGAGGGCCACAGATACGCAGTATTTT. The gene calls are TRBV28 and TRBJ2-3; 7 positions agree with TRBD2. The CDR3 has 15 residues. J was trimmed by 2 bases and V by 6 bases; bases with no gene match: 8. CDR1 and CDR2 (germline): MDHEN, SYDVKM.

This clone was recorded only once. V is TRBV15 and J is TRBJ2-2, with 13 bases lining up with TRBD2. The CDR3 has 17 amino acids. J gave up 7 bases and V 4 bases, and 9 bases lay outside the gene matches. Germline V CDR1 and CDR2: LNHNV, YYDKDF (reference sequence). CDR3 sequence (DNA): TGTGCCACCAGCATTGGGACTAGCGGGACCAGTGGCGGGGAGCTGTTTTTT. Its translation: CATSIGTSGTSGGELFF.

The CDR3 DNA sequence: TGTGCCAGCAGTTTGCGGTTCGCAACTAATGAAAAACTGTTTTTT. It yields the protein CASSLRFATNEKLFF. V and J are TRBV27 and TRBJ1-4; D is unresolved. CDR1 and CDR2 (germline): MNHEY, SMNVEV (reference sequence). V lost 3 bases and J 0 bases, leaving 8 bases between the germline ends. The CDR3 spans 15 residues.

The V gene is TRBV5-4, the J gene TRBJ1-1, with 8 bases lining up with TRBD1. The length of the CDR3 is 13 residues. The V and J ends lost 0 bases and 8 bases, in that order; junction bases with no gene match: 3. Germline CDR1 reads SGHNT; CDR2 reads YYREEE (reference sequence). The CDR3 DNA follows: TGTGCCAGCAGCTTGGAACGACAGGGGGAAGCTTTCTTT. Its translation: CASSLERQGEAFF.

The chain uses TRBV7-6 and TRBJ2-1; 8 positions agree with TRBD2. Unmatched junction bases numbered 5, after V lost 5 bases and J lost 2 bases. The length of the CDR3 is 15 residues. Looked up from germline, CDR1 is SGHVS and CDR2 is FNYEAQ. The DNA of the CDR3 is TGTGCCAGCAGCCTCAGCGGGGGTCCCTACAATGAGCAGTTCTTC. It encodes CASSLSGGPYNEQFF.

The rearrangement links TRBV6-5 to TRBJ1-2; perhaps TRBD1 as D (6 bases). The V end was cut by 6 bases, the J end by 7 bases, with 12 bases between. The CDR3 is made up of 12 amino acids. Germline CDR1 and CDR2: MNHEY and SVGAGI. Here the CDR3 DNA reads TGTGCCAGCAGAACAGGGTTTATTGGCTACACCTTC. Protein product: CASRTGFIGYTF.

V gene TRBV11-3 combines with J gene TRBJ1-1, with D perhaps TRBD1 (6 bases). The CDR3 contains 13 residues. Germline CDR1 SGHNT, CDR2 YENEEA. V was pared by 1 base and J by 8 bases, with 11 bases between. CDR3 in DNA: TGTGCCAGCAGCTTAGGCGAGGGGGGGGAAGCTTTCTTT. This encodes CASSLGEGGEAFF.

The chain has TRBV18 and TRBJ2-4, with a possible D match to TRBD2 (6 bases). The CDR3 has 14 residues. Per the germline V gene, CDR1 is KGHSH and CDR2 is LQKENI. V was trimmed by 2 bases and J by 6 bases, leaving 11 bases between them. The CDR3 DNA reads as TGTGCCAGCTCACCAGAACTAGCAGGAAACATTCAGTACTTC. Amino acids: CASSPELAGNIQYF.